What follows describes a single T cell receptor beta chain. The sample comes from a study of spatial heterogeneity in lung cancer. For the study at large: Each time, sequencing found more beta-chain sequences than alpha-chain sequences.

As to time point: sample taken at primary tumor resection. TCRdb itself ran the 5' RACE reads through MiXCR, one entry per CDR3 protein. The sample lists 60,000 to 90,000 distinct CDR3 sequences, approximately 8.1% occurring once. Germline V lookup: CDR1 MGHRA, CDR2 YSYEKL. This CDR3 has 14 amino acids. Trimming removed 4 bases at V and 6 bases at J, with 16 bases between. The sequence was obtained from a male donor with early-stage non-small cell lung cancer. The chain couples TRBV4-1 to TRBJ2-7; the D gene is possibly TRBD2 (7 bases). Here the sequenced sample was PBMCs, taken at surgery. CDR3 residues: CASSLGGAVVEQYF. In nucleotides, the CDR3 is TGCGCCAGCAGCCTGGGGGGGGCGGTGGTCGAGCAGTACTTC.